A selection of T cell receptor beta chains follows, all from one sample in a study of persistence of HIV-infected CD4 T cells. Sequencing was performed with immunoSEQ multiplex PCR; in TCRdb, only in-frame clones are kept and a portion is missing. The sample consists of roughly 35,000 clones, roughly 89% of them appearing once. These TCRs are of unknown antigen specificity. The specimen was CD4+ T cells sorted from PBMCs after 18-hour stimulation, collected from a patient who received antiretroviral therapy. These receptors all come from an adult man with HIV who was CMV-seropositive. Both conserved end residues are part of each CDR3. The D gene is left open where the match is weak. Rows may omit the clone size; those that give it use once, few, many or a size class.

v_call: TRBV3-1/TRBV3-2
j_call: TRBJ1-3
clone_size: -
d_call: -
cdr3_aa: CASSQEREFGNTIYF
cdr3_nt: TGTGCCAGCAGCCAAGAGAGGGAATTCGGAAACACCATATATTTT

v_call: TRBV12-3/TRBV12-4
j_call: TRBJ1-2
clone_size: -
d_call: TRBD1
cdr3_aa: CASSSTGPHGYTF
cdr3_nt: TGTGCCAGCAGTTCGACAGGGCCCCATGGCTACACCTTC

v_call: TRBV7-2
j_call: TRBJ1-2
clone_size: -
d_call: -
cdr3_aa: CASSLRGGAQWGYTF
cdr3_nt: TGTGCCAGCAGCTTAAGGGGCGGGGCACAGTGGGGCTACACCTTC

v_call: TRBV19
j_call: TRBJ2-2
clone_size: -
d_call: TRBD1
cdr3_aa: CACGQGRVTGELFF
cdr3_nt: TGTGCCTGCGGACAGGGGAGGGTCACCGGGGAGCTGTTTTTT

v_call: TRBV7-8
j_call: TRBJ2-3
clone_size: -
d_call: -
cdr3_aa: CASTAAPSGTQYF
cdr3_nt: TGTGCCAGCACGGCCGCTCCCAGCGGTACGCAGTATTTT

v_call: TRBV21-1
j_call: TRBJ2-2
clone_size: -
d_call: -
cdr3_aa: CASSLTEWNTGELFF
cdr3_nt: TGTGCCAGCAGCCTGACAGAATGGAACACCGGGGAGCTGTTTTTT

v_call: TRBV21-1
j_call: TRBJ2-7
clone_size: -
d_call: -
cdr3_aa: CASSNRQQTPGYEQYF
cdr3_nt: TGTGCCAGCAGCAATAGACAGCAGACGCCGGGCTACGAGCAGTACTTC

v_call: TRBV10-3
j_call: TRBJ1-6
clone_size: -
d_call: TRBD1
cdr3_aa: CAISGARGQGSPLHF
cdr3_nt: TGTGCCATCAGTGGGGCCAGGGGGCAAGGATCACCCCTCCACTTT

v_call: TRBV7-9
j_call: TRBJ1-3
clone_size: -
d_call: -
cdr3_aa: CASSFGGESGNTIYF
cdr3_nt: TGTGCCAGCAGCTTCGGCGGGGAGAGTGGAAACACCATATATTTT

v_call: TRBV18
j_call: TRBJ1-5
clone_size: -
d_call: -
cdr3_aa: CASSEGQVSNQPQHF
cdr3_nt: TGTGCCAGCTCAGAGGGCCAAGTTAGCAATCAGCCCCAGCATTTT

v_call: TRBV27
j_call: TRBJ2-2
clone_size: -
d_call: -
cdr3_aa: CASSLDSFTGELFF
cdr3_nt: TGTGCCAGCAGTTTAGACAGCTTCACCGGGGAGCTGTTTTTT

v_call: TRBV30
j_call: TRBJ1-1
clone_size: -
d_call: -
cdr3_aa: CAWRIGRISSTEAFF
cdr3_nt: TGTGCCTGGAGGATCGGGCGAATCTCGAGCACTGAAGCTTTCTTT

v_call: TRBV4-1
j_call: TRBJ2-7
clone_size: once
d_call: -
cdr3_aa: CASSQEDITYEQYF
cdr3_nt: TGCGCCAGCAGCCAAGAGGACATCACCTACGAGCAGTACTTC

v_call: TRBV30
j_call: TRBJ1-4
clone_size: -
d_call: -
cdr3_aa: CAWARRWTATNEKLFF
cdr3_nt: TGTGCCTGGGCCCGCCGCTGGACAGCAACTAATGAAAAACTGTTTTTT

v_call: TRBV6-5
j_call: TRBJ1-3
clone_size: -
d_call: -
cdr3_aa: CASSYALGLSGNTIYF
cdr3_nt: TGTGCCAGCAGTTACGCGCTCGGGCTCTCTGGAAACACCATATATTTT

v_call: TRBV4-1
j_call: TRBJ2-5
clone_size: -
d_call: TRBD1
cdr3_aa: CASSQGQGLGETQYF
cdr3_nt: TGCGCCAGCAGCCAAGGACAGGGGTTGGGGGAGACCCAGTACTTC

v_call: TRBV2
j_call: TRBJ2-7
clone_size: -
d_call: TRBD1
cdr3_aa: CASRGTGSSYEQYF
cdr3_nt: TGTGCCAGCAGGGGGACAGGGAGCTCCTACGAGCAGTACTTC

v_call: TRBV10-3
j_call: TRBJ2-3
clone_size: -
d_call: TRBD1
cdr3_aa: CAISGTGGAGTQYF
cdr3_nt: TGTGCCATCAGTGGGACAGGGGGCGCGGGTACGCAGTATTTT

v_call: TRBV15
j_call: TRBJ2-3
clone_size: -
d_call: -
cdr3_aa: CATSTIASTDTQYF
cdr3_nt: TGTGCCACCAGCACAATCGCTAGCACAGATACGCAGTATTTT

v_call: TRBV10-3
j_call: TRBJ2-7
clone_size: -
d_call: TRBD1
cdr3_aa: CAITRGQGAYEQYF
cdr3_nt: TGTGCCATCACCCGAGGACAGGGAGCCTACGAGCAGTACTTC

v_call: TRBV18
j_call: TRBJ2-2
clone_size: -
d_call: -
cdr3_aa: CASSPLETGNTGELFF
cdr3_nt: TGTGCCAGCTCACCGCTGGAGACAGGGAACACCGGGGAGCTGTTTTTT

v_call: TRBV7-9
j_call: TRBJ2-7
clone_size: few
d_call: TRBD2
cdr3_aa: CASSWLDSGRGEQYF
cdr3_nt: TGTGCCAGCAGCTGGCTCGATAGCGGGAGAGGCGAGCAGTACTTC

v_call: TRBV10-3
j_call: TRBJ2-1
clone_size: -
d_call: -
cdr3_aa: CAISEAGLPRGNEQFF
cdr3_nt: TGTGCCATCAGTGAGGCGGGACTCCCGAGGGGAAATGAGCAGTTCTTC

v_call: TRBV18
j_call: TRBJ1-5
clone_size: -
d_call: -
cdr3_aa: CASSPNNPLESNQPQHF
cdr3_nt: TGTGCCAGCTCACCGAACAACCCATTAGAGAGCAATCAGCCCCAGCATTTT

v_call: TRBV19
j_call: TRBJ1-1
clone_size: once
d_call: -
cdr3_aa: CASSIPRAGRNEAFF
cdr3_nt: TGTGCCAGTAGTATCCCTCGGGCAGGGAGGAATGAAGCTTTCTTT

v_call: TRBV5-1
j_call: TRBJ1-5
clone_size: -
d_call: TRBD1
cdr3_aa: CASSLGDSRNQPQHF
cdr3_nt: TGCGCCAGCAGCTTAGGGGACAGTAGGAATCAGCCCCAGCATTTT

v_call: TRBV3-1/TRBV3-2
j_call: TRBJ1-6
clone_size: -
d_call: -
cdr3_aa: CASSPTPGSSYNSPLHF
cdr3_nt: TGTGCCAGCAGCCCCACTCCCGGGAGCTCCTATAATTCACCCCTCCACTTT

v_call: TRBV7-8
j_call: TRBJ2-1
clone_size: -
d_call: TRBD2
cdr3_aa: CASSLDRGGREQFF
cdr3_nt: TGTGCCAGCAGCTTAGATCGGGGGGGACGAGAGCAGTTCTTC

v_call: TRBV30
j_call: TRBJ1-4
clone_size: -
d_call: -
cdr3_aa: CAWSAPRARGGEKLFF
cdr3_nt: TGTGCCTGGAGTGCCCCCAGGGCTCGCGGGGGGGAAAAACTGTTTTTT

v_call: TRBV6-4
j_call: TRBJ2-6
clone_size: -
d_call: -
cdr3_aa: CASSPDRTGANVLTF
cdr3_nt: TGTGCCAGCAGTCCCGACAGGACTGGGGCCAACGTCCTGACTTTC

v_call: TRBV4-3
j_call: TRBJ1-4
clone_size: -
d_call: -
cdr3_aa: CASSQGGTGEKLFF
cdr3_nt: TGCGCCAGCAGCCAAGGAGGGACGGGTGAAAAACTGTTTTTT

v_call: TRBV19
j_call: TRBJ1-1
clone_size: -
d_call: TRBD1
cdr3_aa: CASSTGETEAFF
cdr3_nt: TGTGCCAGTTCTACAGGGGAGACTGAAGCTTTCTTT

v_call: TRBV19
j_call: TRBJ2-3
clone_size: few
d_call: -
cdr3_aa: CASSIDRGADTQYF
cdr3_nt: TGTGCCAGTAGTATAGACAGGGGGGCAGATACGCAGTATTTT

v_call: TRBV30
j_call: TRBJ1-6
clone_size: -
d_call: -
cdr3_aa: CAWRSSRFILHF
cdr3_nt: TGTGCCTGGAGAAGTTCGAGGTTTATCCTCCACTTT

v_call: TRBV7-3
j_call: TRBJ2-3
clone_size: -
d_call: -
cdr3_aa: CASSLGGLITDTQYF
cdr3_nt: TGTGCCAGCAGCTTAGGAGGACTCATCACAGATACGCAGTATTTT

v_call: TRBV6-5
j_call: TRBJ1-1
clone_size: -
d_call: -
cdr3_aa: CASSYSVNAAGEAFF
cdr3_nt: TGTGCCAGCAGTTACTCGGTCAACGCTGCGGGTGAAGCTTTCTTT

v_call: TRBV5-8
j_call: TRBJ2-7
clone_size: -
d_call: TRBD2
cdr3_aa: CASSSSLTSGSVEQYF
cdr3_nt: TGTGCCAGCAGCTCGAGTTTGACTAGCGGGAGTGTTGAGCAGTACTTC

v_call: TRBV14
j_call: TRBJ1-6
clone_size: few
d_call: TRBD1
cdr3_aa: CASSQGSITGGAGNSPLHF
cdr3_nt: TGTGCCAGCAGCCAAGGTTCCATTACAGGGGGCGCGGGAAATTCACCCCTCCACTTT

v_call: TRBV3-1/TRBV3-2
j_call: TRBJ1-4
clone_size: -
d_call: -
cdr3_aa: CASSQKWGGQGEKLFF
cdr3_nt: TGTGCCAGCAGCCAAAAGTGGGGGGGTCAAGGTGAAAAACTGTTTTTT

v_call: TRBV6-6
j_call: TRBJ1-2
clone_size: -
d_call: -
cdr3_aa: CASSYIGYTF
cdr3_nt: TGTGCCAGCAGTTATATTGGCTACACCTTC

v_call: TRBV6-5
j_call: TRBJ1-6
clone_size: -
d_call: -
cdr3_aa: CATHGRYNSPLHF
cdr3_nt: TGTGCCACTCACGGACGTTATAATTCACCCCTCCACTTT

v_call: TRBV5-5
j_call: TRBJ2-7
clone_size: -
d_call: -
cdr3_aa: CASTLGASEQYF
cdr3_nt: TGTGCCAGCACCCTTGGAGCGAGCGAGCAGTACTTC

v_call: TRBV18
j_call: TRBJ1-2
clone_size: -
d_call: -
cdr3_aa: CASSSDKPYGYTF
cdr3_nt: TGTGCCAGCTCGAGCGACAAGCCCTATGGCTACACCTTC

v_call: TRBV19
j_call: TRBJ1-5
clone_size: -
d_call: -
cdr3_aa: CASSIDRGGNQPQHF
cdr3_nt: TGTGCCAGTAGTATAGATCGGGGAGGAAATCAGCCCCAGCATTTT

v_call: TRBV12-3/TRBV12-4
j_call: TRBJ2-1
clone_size: -
d_call: -
cdr3_aa: CASSPSLAPEQFF
cdr3_nt: TGTGCCAGCAGTCCGTCCCTAGCCCCTGAGCAGTTCTTC

v_call: TRBV10-1
j_call: TRBJ2-3
clone_size: -
d_call: -
cdr3_aa: CASSESIGTDTQYF
cdr3_nt: TGCGCCAGCAGTGAGTCGATCGGCACAGATACGCAGTATTTT

v_call: TRBV4-2
j_call: TRBJ1-3
clone_size: -
d_call: -
cdr3_aa: CASSQDKTGIHSGNTIYF
cdr3_nt: TGTGCCAGCAGCCAAGATAAAACGGGGATCCACTCTGGAAACACCATATATTTT

v_call: TRBV30
j_call: TRBJ2-1
clone_size: once
d_call: TRBD1
cdr3_aa: CAWSTKLTGAVFF
cdr3_nt: TGTGCCTGGAGTACAAAACTGACAGGGGCGGTGTTCTTC

v_call: TRBV6-6
j_call: TRBJ1-3
clone_size: -
d_call: TRBD1
cdr3_aa: CASTGQGAGNTIYF
cdr3_nt: TGTGCCAGCACTGGACAGGGGGCTGGAAACACCATATATTTT

v_call: TRBV6-1
j_call: TRBJ1-2
clone_size: -
d_call: -
cdr3_aa: CASSEGRIYGYTF
cdr3_nt: TGTGCCAGCAGTGAAGGACGGATCTATGGCTACACCTTC

v_call: TRBV7-3
j_call: TRBJ2-3
clone_size: -
d_call: -
cdr3_aa: CASSMTYNTDTQYF
cdr3_nt: TGTGCCAGCAGCATGACCTATAACACAGATACGCAGTATTTT

v_call: TRBV21-1
j_call: TRBJ2-3
clone_size: -
d_call: -
cdr3_aa: CASSKDGSGRSTDTQYF
cdr3_nt: TGTGCCAGCAGCAAAGATGGCAGCGGGAGAAGCACAGATACGCAGTATTTT